These 21 T cell receptor beta chains came from one sample sequenced in a study of cytomegalovirus exposure and HLA in healthy donors. TCRdb's table, derived via immunoSEQ multiplex PCR, lists solely in-frame clones and lacks some. Of 120,000 or so clones detected, about 89% appear once; the ten largest clones hold about 2%. Input material: PBMCs. Receptors originate from a woman between 18 and 30 years old in good health and CMV-seronegative.

This clone was detected only once. The chain combines TRBV7-2 with TRBJ2-7; no firm D call. Trimming pared 1 base from V and 8 bases from J, leaving 12 bases between. Germline loops: CDR1 SGHTA, CDR2 FQGNSA. The CDR3 extends over 13 amino acids. The CDR3 DNA sequence: TGTGCCAGCAGCTTAGAAGAGGCCGTAAAGCAGTACTTC. Translating gives CASSLEEAVKQYF.

This clone was seen once. This chain uses TRBV29-1 with TRBJ1-2; no firm D call. Germline CDR1 reads SQVTM; CDR2 reads ANQGSEA. The V and J ends lost 4 bases and 2 bases respectively, with 14 bases between them. The CDR3 has 14 amino acids. DNA of the CDR3: TGCAGCGTTGGCATCCAGGAACCGAACTATGGCTACACCTTC. It codes for CSVGIQEPNYGYTF.

This chain joins TRBV2 and TRBJ1-2; the D gene is possibly TRBD1 (5 bases). In germline, CDR1 is SNHLY, CDR2 FYNNEI. The CDR3 consists of 12 residues. V was cut by 6 bases and J by 2 bases, with 7 bases left in between. The CDR3 bases are TGTGCCAGCAGACCAGGGAACTATGGCTACACCTTC. Its protein product is CASRPGNYGYTF.

This clone was seen a single time. The J gene is TRBJ2-2, the V gene TRBV19; D call uncertain. The CDR3 spans 16 residues. The V gene lost 7 bases and the J gene lost 3 bases, with 18 bases spanning the gap. Germline V gene lookup returns CDR1 LNHDA and CDR2 SQIVND (reference sequence). CDR3 protein: CASTFSPFRDTGELFF. As DNA, the CDR3 is TGTGCCAGTACCTTCTCCCCTTTTCGGGACACCGGGGAGCTGTTTTTT.

This clone was picked up a small number of times. CDR3 coding DNA: TGTGCCAGCAGCCCAAAAGGGGCTAGCGGGAACTACGAGCAGTACTTC. Its protein is CASSPKGASGNYEQYF. V usage is TRBV7-9 and J usage is TRBJ2-7, with 9 bases aligning to TRBD2. With 5 bases clipped from V and 3 bases from J, the junction kept 11 bases outside the gene matches. The CDR3 runs to 16 residues. Germline assignment: CDR1 SEHNR and CDR2 FQNEAQ (reference sequence).

V and J are TRBV10-2 and TRBJ1-2; D might be TRBD1 (5 bases). V was pared by 8 bases and J by 5 bases, with 21 bases between. This CDR3 comprises 15 residues. Germline V gives CDR1 WSHSY, CDR2 SAAADI. The CDR3 nucleotides are TGCGCCAGCGCCGCGGGACTCCCGATAGGGTATGGCTACACCTTC. The encoded protein is CASAAGLPIGYGYTF.

The CDR3, as DNA: TGTGCCAGCAGCCGGACTAGCGGCCCTAAGGATACGCAGTATTTT. Translation: CASSRTSGPKDTQYF. The chain employs TRBV28 and TRBJ2-3; TRBD2 agrees at 10 bases. The V segment lost 6 bases and the J segment 6 bases; nucleotides outside the gene matches: 9. In germline, CDR1 is MDHEN, CDR2 SYDVKM. This CDR3 is 15 amino acids long.

This clone has a single count. This chain joins TRBV18 and TRBJ2-2, with D unclear. V lost 6 bases and J 3 bases, leaving 5 bases between the germline ends. CDR3 size: 12 residues. Germline CDR1 KGHSH, CDR2 LQKENI. The CDR3 DNA sequence: TGTGCCAGCTCCTTCTACACCGGGGAGCTGTTTTTT. Residues: CASSFYTGELFF. Filled out from reference TRBV18 and TRBJ2-2, the complete variable domain reads NAGVMQNPRHLVRRRGQEARLRCSPMKGHSHVYWYRQLPEEGLKFMVYLQKENIIDESGMPKERFSAEFPKEGPSILRIQQVVRGDSAAYFCASSFYTGELFFGEGSRLTVL.

This clone was observed a handful of times. CDR3 coding DNA: TGTGCCAGTAAAGGGCCAGGGTCGTATAGCACAGATACGCAGTATTTT. It translates to CASKGPGSYSTDTQYF. V is TRBV19 and J is TRBJ2-3, with a weak D call TRBD1 (5 bases). Germline values: CDR1 LNHDA, CDR2 SQIVND (reference sequence). V lost 7 bases and J lost 0, with 17 bases in between. The CDR3 is 16 amino acids.

The J gene is TRBJ2-5, the V gene TRBV9; D is perhaps TRBD1 (5 bases). This CDR3 has 13 amino acids. Germline-derived CDR1 and CDR2 are SGDLS and YYNGEE. V shed 2 bases and J shed 5 bases, with 10 bases lying between them. CDR3: CASSVQGRETQYF. The DNA of the CDR3 is TGTGCCAGCAGCGTGCAGGGAAGGGAGACCCAGTACTTC.

The CDR3 spells CASRPGTANYEQYF. CDR3 DNA: TGTGCCAGCCGCCCTGGGACAGCTAATTACGAGCAGTACTTC. J is TRBJ2-7 and V is TRBV27, with 7 bases identical to TRBD1. V was pared by 8 bases and J by 4 bases, with 11 bases of the junction left unmatched. The V gene's germline CDR1 is MNHEY and CDR2 SMNVEV (reference sequence). The CDR3 spans 14 residues.

The chain has TRBV5-1 and TRBJ2-5; D might be TRBD2 (6 bases). Germline CDR1 and CDR2: SGHRS and YFSETQ. There are 14 residues in the CDR3. The ends were cut back, 5 bases at V and 2 bases at J, with 13 bases in the middle. CDR3 DNA: TGCGCCAGCAGTATCCTTGGGGGGCAAGAGACCCAGTACTTC. Its protein is CASSILGGQETQYF.

DNA for the CDR3: TGTGCCAGCGAAAAGGGGGAGGGGACTGAAGCTTTCTTT. Translating it yields CASEKGEGTEAFF. The chain joins TRBV6-1 to TRBJ1-1; possible D gene TRBD1, 6 bases. The CDR3 runs 13 residues. The germline V gene encodes CDR1 MNHNS and CDR2 SASEGT. Trimming left V 8 bases short and J 5 bases short, with 15 bases between.

The CDR3 DNA reads TGTGCCAGCAGACGGGGAAGTGAAAAACTGTTTTTT. The encoded protein is CASRRGSEKLFF. The chain uses TRBV6-5 and TRBJ1-4, with D uncertain. Germline V gene data show CDR1 as MNHEY and CDR2 as SVGAGI. V gave up 6 bases and J gave up 7 bases, with 9 bases separating them. The CDR3 has 12 residues.

The CDR3 reads CASSQEGTRWTIQYF. The CDR3 DNA reads TGCGCCAGCAGCCAAGAAGGGACTAGGTGGACCATTCAGTACTTC. J is TRBJ2-4 and V is TRBV4-1; 8 bases agree with TRBD2. Trimming removed 0 bases from V and 9 bases from J; junction bases left unmatched: 7. Germline-derived CDR1 and CDR2 are MGHRA and YSYEKL. The CDR3 is 15 residues long.

The rearrangement links TRBV5-1 to TRBJ2-7; 8 bases align to TRBD1. CDR1 is SGHRS, CDR2 YFSETQ, per germline. With 4 bases clipped from V and 5 bases from J, the junction kept 8 bases outside the gene matches. This CDR3 spans 14 amino acids. CDR3 amino acids: CASSEDRVAHEQYF. CDR3 nucleotides: TGCGCCAGCAGCGAGGACAGGGTAGCCCACGAGCAGTACTTC.

The chain recombines TRBV18 with TRBJ2-5; perhaps TRBD1 as D (5 bases). The germline V gene encodes CDR1 KGHSH and CDR2 LQKENI. Trimming pared 0 bases from V and 7 bases from J, leaving 18 bases between. CDR3 length: 16 amino acids. CDR3 protein: CASSPPFSQGSRTQYF. In DNA form, the CDR3 reads TGTGCCAGCTCACCACCTTTTTCCCAGGGCTCAAGGACCCAGTACTTC.

The rearrangement links TRBV14 to TRBJ2-2, with TRBD1 matching 11 bases. V shed 4 bases, J shed 3 bases, and the junction held 7 bases outside the gene matches. Germline CDR1 SGHDN, CDR2 FVKESK. The CDR3 spans 17 residues. The CDR3 here is CASSRRLGQGDTGELFF. In DNA, the CDR3 is TGTGCCAGCAGCCGACGTCTGGGACAGGGGGACACCGGGGAGCTGTTTTTT. The full variable domain, its missing parts supplied by reference TRBV14 and TRBJ2-2, is EAGVTQFPSHSVIEKGQTVTLRCDPISGHDNLYWYRRVMGKEIKFLLHFVKESKQDESGMPNNRFLAERTGGTYSTLKVQPAELEDSGVYFCASSRRLGQGDTGELFFGEGSRLTVL.

The genes are TRBV30 and TRBJ1-4; D is possibly TRBD1 (5 bases). Germline lookup yields CDR1 GTSNPN and CDR2 SVGIG (reference sequence). The CDR3 spans 15 residues. Trimming cost V 2 bases and J 3 bases, with 13 bases left between them. This chain's CDR3 is CAWSRLGQANEKLFF. CDR3 in DNA: TGTGCCTGGAGTCGTTTGGGGCAGGCTAATGAAAAACTGTTTTTT.

This clone was counted only a few times. The gene calls are TRBV5-4 and TRBJ2-3; D is unclear. The germline V gene has CDR1 SGHNT and CDR2 YYREEE (reference sequence). V was cut by 1 base and J by 4 bases, with 4 bases left in between. This CDR3 contains 12 residues. The CDR3 DNA sequence: TGTGCCAGCAGCTTGTCCTCAGATACGCAGTATTTT. Amino acid sequence: CASSLSSDTQYF.

V and J are TRBV5-6 and TRBJ2-1; D might be TRBD2 (5 bases). V shed 6 bases and J shed 9 bases, with 22 bases lying between them. The germline V gene has CDR1 SGHDT and CDR2 YYEEEE. The CDR3 spans 15 residues. CDR3 protein: CASTRVRTHEGEQFF. The CDR3 region has the DNA TGTGCCAGCACCCGCGTCCGGACCCATGAGGGTGAGCAGTTCTTC.